This TCR beta chain was documented in a study of T cells in Graves' hyperthyroidism and ophthalmopathy (dated by TCRdb to between 2019 and 2020). For the study in its entirety: To identify distinguishing TCR V-J signatures, a discovery cohort of 95 to 100 patients was used, comprising under 45 with Graves' ophthalmopathy and 57 with stable Graves' hyperthyroidism. Prospective prediction of ophthalmopathy was tested in an independent validation cohort of 18 hyperthyroidism patients and 15 to 17 patients who later progressed to ophthalmopathy. For training and testing, the 100 or so patients in the discovery cohort were randomly divided in a 7:3 ratio. In addition, the study compared T-cell repertoires in thyroid tissue and in blood from roughly six Graves' hyperthyroidism patients. After blood sampling, hyperthyroidism patients were treated with methimazole at a starting dose of 30 mg daily, and ophthalmopathy patients were treated with high-dose intravenous methylprednisolone. The paper reports TCR Vbeta CDR3 sequencing of approximately 140 peripheral blood samples: 40 or so ophthalmopathy, about 75 hyperthyroidism and about 17 progressor patients.

The TCR beta CDR3 regions were amplified from RNA transcripts. The first round of RT-PCR for the TCR CDR3 was performed with the HTBI primer set and the Qiagen OneStep RT-PCR kit. A second multiplex PCR round built the libraries, followed by size selection and purification. Sequencing of the libraries was done on an Illumina HiSeq2000 using paired-end 100 bp reads. Concerning the study's data processing: SOAPnuke was used to process the raw data, with reads discarded if the reads contained adapters or uncalled bases, had a mean Phred below 15, or lacked an exact constant-primer or identifier match. High-quality paired reads were merged with COPE v1.2.5, and unique nucleotide sequences were defined as clonotypes. MiTCR v1.1 was used to align clonotypes to the IMGT TRBV, TRBD and TRBJ reference segments. The analysis was restricted to V-J combinations with a frequency above 0.0001, which together covered roughly 99% of the repertoires. A TCS score was defined as the ratio between F50 (clonal expansion) and ExV (chaos), using BLOSUM62-based TCRdist between CDR3 peptides within each V-J. Welch's t-statistics and random forest reduced roughly 540 V-J features to around 14, which were used in a naive Bayes classifier (R e1071). Thyroid-blood repertoire similarity was quantified with the Morisita-Horn index. TCRdb reprocessing: public reads trimmed at Q25 with fastp, clones called with MiXCR, in-frame beta chains kept. Entries that share a CDR3 protein sequence are merged under the most common genes and DNA. The V and J calls and clone size come from TCRdb's table, not from the authors' own analysis. In this sample the table shows a few hundred thousand distinct CDR3 sequences, roughly 50% of which occur a single time. The top ten constitute around 7.7% of the sample.

What the authors observed across the whole study: Most expanded thyroid clonotypes (frequency above 0.001) were also detected in blood, a finding suggesting that blood repertoires may reflect thyroid immune responses. A 13 V-J signature model separated ophthalmopathy from stable hyperthyroidism, with around 90% sensitivity and about 81% specificity in cross-validation and 80%/75% in testing. No statistical method was used to set the sample size in advance, and investigators knew the group allocation. In validation, progression to ophthalmopathy was predicted by the model with around 70% sensitivity and 72% to 85% specificity, a median of approximately 6.5 months before onset.

To note about this clonotype: This clone's antigen is unknown. The sample holds no much larger clone one base away, and base qualities are not on file.

A patient counted as having stable Graves' hyperthyroidism if no progression to ophthalmopathy occurred over 18 months of follow-up. Hyperthyroidism patients were newly diagnosed, had a disease duration of under 2 months, and were aged 18 to 65 years. Any patient with an uncontrolled infection, another autoimmune disease, pregnancy or lactation was excluded. Clinical symptoms, serum thyroxine and TRAb, thyroid ultrasound, and orbital computed tomography formed the basis for the diagnoses. Total RNA was extracted with Trizol reagent, and quality was checked on an Agilent 2100 Bioanalyzer. The CDR3, cysteine through phenylalanine, is 14 amino acids long. Only the CDR3 region is kept as DNA, spanning 42 bases read in frame from base 1. Via the germline V gene (reference sequence), CDR1 is MNHNY and CDR2 SVGAGI. V loses 5 bases, J loses 3 bases, and the germline ends lie 13 bases apart.

Material: peripheral blood or thyroid tissue (not recorded which). This sequence uses TRBV6-6 and TRBJ1-2; TRBD1 is possibly the D segment (5 matching bases). This TCR was sampled from a woman between 18 and 29 years old with Graves' hyperthyroidism. The DNA reads as follows: TGTGCCAGCAGTCACCCAGGGCAGGACTATGGCTACACCTTC. It is translated as CASSHPGQDYGYTF.